Here is one TCR beta chain with its context. Its antigen remains unknown. Germline V gene sequence: CDR1 SEHNR, CDR2 FQNEAQ (reference sequence). V shed 6 bases and J 0 bases; nucleotides not matched to a gene: 3. The CDR3 consists of 17 residues. The sample belongs to a study of CD8 T cells in ankylosing spondylitis. In making TCR beta libraries, quantitative 5'-RACE with molecular barcodes was used. TCRdb ran MiXCR on the 5' RACE reads and lists one entry per CDR3 protein. The table shows tens of thousands of distinct CDR3 sequences, with roughly 9% occurring only once. Notes on the study in general: With a CD8+ phenotype, disease-linked clones were relatively rare in peripheral blood. For ankylosing spondylitis blood, a TCR beta motif of about eight highly homologous variants appeared characteristic. The authors reported significant enrichment of disease-linked clones in matched ankylosing spondylitis synovial fluid.

The chain recombines TRBV7-9 with TRBJ2-3, with TRBD2 matching over 16 bases. The material sequenced was blood, either unsorted or a sorted T cell fraction (not recorded which). The clonotype was recovered from a male donor with ankylosing spondylitis. As DNA, the CDR3 is TGTGCCAGCAGGGGACTAGCGGGAGGGCCGAGCACAGATACGCAGTATTTT. Translation: CASRGLAGGPSTDTQYF.